Listed here are 29 T cell receptor beta chains from one sample, sequenced in a study of CXCR3-negative and CXCR3-positive naive CD8 T cells. Overall study results and limits: Researchers report that CXCR3-positive naive cells carry more hydrophobic TRB CDR3s than CXCR3-negative naive cells.

Libraries were UMI-labeled 5' RACE TRB cDNA. Reanalyzing the 5' RACE reads, TCRdb keeps one entry per CDR3 protein, without DNA. The sample has approximately 100,000 distinct CDR3 sequences. Their cognate antigens are unknown. Source material: naive CXCR3+ CD8+ T cells from blood. Subset denoted: CD45RO-CCR7+CD27+CD95- naive CD8+ T cells expressing CXCR3 (TNR3+). These receptors all stem from a human donor in good health. Some clones in this sample may be carry-over from other donors' samples.

The chain is built from TRBV7-3 and TRBJ2-4. The CDR3 sequence is 13 residues long. Germline V lookup: CDR1 SGHTA, CDR2 FQGTGA. The CDR3 spells CASSDYAKNIQYF.

The gene calls are TRBV11-2 and TRBJ1-2. Germline values: CDR1 SGHAT, CDR2 FQNNGV. The length of the CDR3 is 14 residues. CDR3 protein: CASSYYSPDDGYTF.

This rearrangement joins TRBV12-3 or TRBV12-4 to TRBJ2-5; TCRdb indicates TRBD1, and absent DNA this call remains unverified. The CDR3 is 15 amino acids. CDR3 amino acids: CASSLGVASRETQYF.

The chain employs TRBV7-9 and TRBJ2-7; TCRdb selects TRBD1, and the lack of DNA leaves this call unchecked. The CDR3 length is 14 residues. Germline V gives CDR1 SEHNR, CDR2 FQNEAQ (reference sequence). This chain's CDR3 is CASSWRDSGYEQYF.

V usage is TRBV28 and J usage is TRBJ2-7; TCRdb names TRBD1, which stays unverified in the absence of DNA. The CDR3 contains 14 residues. CDR1 and CDR2 (germline): MDHEN, SYDVKM. The CDR3 is CASSRRDRGYEQYF.

The chain joins TRBV4-2 to TRBJ2-2. The germline gives CDR1 LGHNA, CDR2 YNFKEQ. The CDR3 totals 15 residues. CDR3 residues: CASSQALDGTGELFF.

J is TRBJ2-5 and V is TRBV7-9; TCRdb lists TRBD2, though no DNA is available to test this call. The CDR3 is 14 residues long. Germline loops: CDR1 SEHNR, CDR2 FQNEAQ (reference sequence). The CDR3 sequence: CASRTGGLRETQYF.

V and J are TRBV12-3 or TRBV12-4 and TRBJ2-1; TCRdb reports TRBD1, a call that lacks DNA to check it against. CDR3 length: 14 residues. CDR3 amino acids: CASSVFGTSNEQFF.

V and J are TRBV5-1 and TRBJ2-3; with no DNA, the TCRdb D assignment of TRBD2 cannot be verified. This CDR3 is 18 amino acids long. Germline lookup yields CDR1 SGHRS and CDR2 YFSETQ. CDR3 protein: CASSLSASAGGRADTQYF.

V is TRBV20-1 and J is TRBJ2-1; there is no DNA to check the TCRdb D call of TRBD2. CDR1 DFQATT and CDR2 SNEGSKA come from the germline V gene (reference sequence). This CDR3 contains 17 residues. The CDR3 loop is CSARDFLAGGFYNEQFF.

This chain joins TRBV19 and TRBJ2-1. Germline values: CDR1 LNHDA, CDR2 SQIVND (reference sequence). This CDR3 comprises 15 residues. The CDR3 here is CASSITAGSYNEQFF.

V gene TRBV6-2 or TRBV6-3 combines with J gene TRBJ2-7; TCRdb outputs TRBD1, but without DNA this stays unchecked. The germline V gene encodes CDR1 MNHEY and CDR2 SVGEGT. This CDR3 region has 12 residues. The CDR3 loop reads CASSGQNGEQYF.

The chain uses TRBV6-6 and TRBJ2-1. Per the germline V gene, CDR1 is MNHNY and CDR2 is SVGAGI (reference sequence). The CDR3 has 12 amino acids. The chain's CDR3 is CASSPGIAEQFF.

This chain connects TRBV7-6 to TRBJ1-1. This CDR3 spans 13 amino acids. Germline CDR1 and CDR2: SGHVS and FNYEAQ. CDR3 sequence: CASSPGENTEAFF.

The chain recombines TRBV6-6 with TRBJ2-3; TCRdb lists TRBD1, though no DNA is available to test this call. There are 17 residues in the CDR3. The germline gives CDR1 MNHNY, CDR2 SVGAGI (reference sequence). The CDR3 protein is CASSRRGAGTSTDTQYF.

The chain joins TRBV7-6 to TRBJ2-7. This CDR3 spans 12 amino acids. The germline V gene has CDR1 SGHVS and CDR2 FNYEAQ. CDR3: CASSLFEAEQYF.

The V call is TRBV14, the J call TRBJ1-1; no DNA is available, so the TRBD1 call from TCRdb remains unchecked. The CDR3 sequence is 16 residues long. Germline V gives CDR1 SGHDN, CDR2 FVKESK. CDR3 amino acids: CASSQVGQLTRAEAFF.

The V and J genes are TRBV18 and TRBJ1-5; TCRdb's assignment of TRBD1 cannot be checked, as there is no DNA. Germline lookup yields CDR1 KGHSH and CDR2 LQKENI. The CDR3 extends over 15 amino acids. This CDR3 is CASSLSLDSNQPQHF.

V usage is TRBV19 and J usage is TRBJ2-7. Germline V gene sequence: CDR1 LNHDA, CDR2 SQIVND (reference sequence). This CDR3 has 14 amino acids. The CDR3 reads CASTFGQTKDEQYF.

The chain is built from TRBV20-1 and TRBJ1-6. The CDR3 has 14 residues. The germline V gene has CDR1 DFQATT and CDR2 SNEGSKA (reference sequence). CDR3 in amino acids: CSARDVTKDSPLHF.

The chain links TRBV21-1 to TRBJ2-2; TCRdb designates TRBD2, a call that cannot be tested without DNA. TRBV21-1 is a known pseudogene. This CDR3 has 16 residues. CDR3 sequence: CASSKAAGGNTGELFF.

The CDR3 sequence is CASSSPDTLPTYNEQFF. The V gene is TRBV7-6, the J gene TRBJ2-1; TCRdb's D gene call, TRBD2, goes unchecked for lack of DNA. The V gene's germline CDR1 is SGHVS and CDR2 FNYEAQ. CDR3 length: 17 amino acids.

This rearrangement joins TRBV15 to TRBJ2-1; TCRdb indicates TRBD2, and absent DNA this call remains unverified. This CDR3 has 17 residues. Germline CDR1 LNHNV, CDR2 YYDKDF (reference sequence). This chain's CDR3 is CATSRPGTSLPYNEQFF.

This chain uses TRBV5-6 with TRBJ2-3. The CDR3 extends over 15 amino acids. The V gene's germline CDR1 is SGHDT and CDR2 YYEEEE. The CDR3 loop reads CASSLGERYTDTQYF.

The chain employs TRBV27 and TRBJ1-4; TCRdb designates TRBD1, a call that cannot be tested without DNA. This CDR3 is 15 amino acids long. The germline gives CDR1 MNHEY, CDR2 SMNVEV (reference sequence). This CDR3 reads CASSYGGSANEKLFF. Using reference TRBV27 and TRBJ1-4 for the parts outside the CDR3, the full variable domain is EAQVTQNPRYLITVTGKKLTVTCSQNMNHEYMSWYRQDPGLGLRQIYYSMNVEVTDKGDVPEGYKVSRKEKRNFPLILESPSPNQTSLYFCASSYGGSANEKLFFGSGTQLSVL.

The gene calls are TRBV7-9 and TRBJ2-5; TCRdb returns TRBD1, unconfirmable since there is no DNA. The CDR3 has 15 residues. The germline CDR1 and CDR2 sequences are SEHNR and FQNEAQ (reference sequence). CDR3 residues: CASSSISRGDGTQYF.

The chain combines TRBV10-3 with TRBJ2-7; absent DNA, TCRdb's TRBD1 call cannot be checked. Germline CDR1 and CDR2: ENHRY and SYGVKD. The CDR3 sequence is 16 residues long. Here the CDR3 reads CAIRGDRGESSYEQYF.

V and J are TRBV6-5 and TRBJ2-7; TCRdb names TRBD2, which stays unverified in the absence of DNA. The germline gives CDR1 MNHEY, CDR2 SVGAGI. CDR3 length: 14 amino acids. CDR3 residues: CASSRVDPGYEQYF.

The CDR3 region is CSAREEGRDTEAFF. The chain combines TRBV20-1 with TRBJ1-1; TCRdb returns TRBD1, unconfirmable since there is no DNA. CDR3 length: 14 residues. The germline V gene encodes CDR1 DFQATT and CDR2 SNEGSKA (reference sequence).